In this sample, the clone carrying this T cell receptor beta chain turned up once. Pooled samples include second doses given at about 4 or 12 weeks. This sample stems from a study of T cell responses to AZD1222 COVID-19 vaccine. Produced via immunoSEQ multiplex PCR; TCRdb's table is partial and in-frame only. The repertoire has about 270,000 clones, around 93% of them found once; the top ten carry approximately 0.52%. CDR3 length equals 17 residues. Trimming removed 4 bases at V and 0 bases at J, with 16 bases between. Germline V gives CDR1 SEHNR, CDR2 FQNEAQ (reference sequence). The V gene is TRBV7-9, the J gene TRBJ1-3, with TRBD1 as a possible D gene (6 bases). The source was peripheral blood, collected 28 days after the second AZD1222 dose. The TCR was taken from an adult who received the AZD1222 COVID-19 vaccine. The CDR3 spells CASSSPRQDLSGNTIYF. The CDR3 bases are TGTGCCAGCAGCTCACCCAGACAGGACCTCTCTGGAAACACCATATATTTT.